These 18 T cell receptor beta chains were sequenced from one sample in a study of T cells after posttransplantation cyclophosphamide. Measured with immunoSEQ multiplex PCR; TCRdb has only the in-frame clones, and not every one. The profile shows about 32,000 clones, over 75% of them singletons. The naive gate required viable CD3+CD4+ or CD3+CD8+ cells with CCR7+CD45RA+CD45RO-CD95-CD27+CD28+ phenotype. Sequencing was performed on naive CD4+ T cells sorted from blood. All receptors derive from a man younger than 45 in good health and a related stem cell transplant donor.

The V call is TRBV7-2, the J call TRBJ2-5; 7 positions agree with TRBD2. The CDR3 spans 17 residues. The ends lost 1 base at V and 9 bases at J; junction bases unmatched: 17. Per germline, CDR1 SGHTA and CDR2 FQGNSA. The CDR3 is CASSLEVRGGPGMAQYF. CDR3 nucleotides: TGTGCCAGCAGCTTAGAGGTCCGCGGGGGACCTGGGATGGCCCAGTACTTC.

This clone turned up a few times. This chain joins TRBV2 and TRBJ1-5; maybe TRBD1 (6 bases). Germline loops: CDR1 SNHLY, CDR2 FYNNEI. This CDR3 has 13 residues. Trimming pared 7 bases from V and 6 bases from J, leaving 13 bases between. The CDR3 coding sequence is TGTGCCAGCACGGACAGAGTCAGTCAGCCCCAGCATTTT. Its protein product is CASTDRVSQPQHF.

V usage is TRBV19 and J usage is TRBJ2-7; perhaps TRBD1 as D (5 bases). Germline V gives CDR1 LNHDA, CDR2 SQIVND (reference sequence). The CDR3 sequence is 14 residues long. With 7 bases removed from V and 1 base from J, the gap between germline ends came to 14 bases. The CDR3 coding sequence is TGTGCCAGTAAGAGGACACCGCAATCCTACGAGCAGTACTTC. Protein product: CASKRTPQSYEQYF.

This sequence joins TRBV4-1 and TRBJ2-7; D is undetermined. The germline CDR1 and CDR2 sequences are MGHRA and YSYEKL. Trimming removed 1 base at V and 4 bases at J, with 17 bases between. The CDR3 consists of 16 residues. The CDR3 loop is CASSQARGTKRYEQYF. The CDR3 region has the DNA TGCGCCAGCAGCCAAGCCCGCGGTACAAAGAGGTACGAGCAGTACTTC.

This chain uses TRBV19 with TRBJ2-7; TRBD1 aligns across 12 bases. The ends lost 5 bases at V and 3 bases at J; junction bases unmatched: 2. In germline, CDR1 is LNHDA, CDR2 SQIVND (reference sequence). The CDR3 is 14 residues long. CDR3 bases: TGTGCCAGTAGTGGGACAGGGGGCCTCTACGAGCAGTACTTC. This gives the protein CASSGTGGLYEQYF.

The chain employs TRBV4-1 and TRBJ1-5, with TRBD1 matching over 9 bases. The trim removed 2 bases at V and 8 bases at J, leaving 4 bases unmatched. The V gene's germline CDR1 is MGHRA and CDR2 YSYEKL. The CDR3 consists of 14 residues. In DNA form, the CDR3 reads TGCGCCAGCAGCCAACCGGGACAGGGTAAGCCCCAGCATTTT. Residues: CASSQPGQGKPQHF.

V usage is TRBV5-6 and J usage is TRBJ2-2; the match to TRBD2 covers 8 bases. Germline CDR1 and CDR2: SGHDT and YYEEEE. The CDR3 has 15 residues. V lost 6 bases and J lost 2; bases outside the gene matches: 6. CDR3 sequence reads: CASTGGAGNTGELFF. The CDR3 nucleotides are TGTGCCAGCACCGGGGGGGCAGGAAACACCGGGGAGCTGTTTTTT.

The genes are TRBV5-5 and TRBJ1-1, with a weak D call TRBD1 (5 bases). Germline lookup yields CDR1 SGHKS and CDR2 YYEKEE (reference sequence). Trimming stripped 3 bases from V and 4 bases from J, with 10 bases between. CDR3 length: 13 amino acids. For the CDR3, the DNA is TGTGCCAGCAGCTGGGGACTGAGCACTGAAGCTTTCTTT. Translated: CASSWGLSTEAFF.

This rearrangement joins TRBV2 to TRBJ2-6, with TRBD1 matching 9 bases. CDR1 is SNHLY and CDR2 is FYNNEI in the germline V gene. Trimming at V came to 4 bases and at J to 1 base, leaving 14 bases not matched to a gene. The CDR3 is 20 amino acids. The CDR3 loop reads CASSGHHWDRAQSGANVLTF. The DNA of the CDR3 is TGTGCCAGCAGTGGACACCACTGGGACAGGGCCCAGTCTGGGGCCAACGTCCTGACTTTC.

This clone was counted a single time. The rearrangement links TRBV6-6 to TRBJ2-3; TRBD1 might be the D (6 bases). With 5 bases removed from V and 6 bases from J, the gap between germline ends came to 15 bases. From germline, CDR1 is MNHNY and CDR2 SVGAGI (reference sequence). CDR3 length: 14 amino acids. DNA of the CDR3: TGTGCCAGCAGTCCCGGGCTAACAGGGGATACGCAGTATTTT. This gives the protein CASSPGLTGDTQYF.

V and J are TRBV5-6 and TRBJ1-5; D uncertain. This CDR3 comprises 14 residues. The germline V and J ends were trimmed by 1 base and 6 bases, with 11 bases remaining between them. Germline-derived CDR1 and CDR2 are SGHDT and YYEEEE. The CDR3 DNA sequence: TGTGCCAGCAGCTTGTTGTCAGGTACTCAGCCCCAGCATTTT. This codes for CASSLLSGTQPQHF.

The chain has TRBV5-1 and TRBJ2-7, with 7 bases fitting TRBD1. Germline trimming cut 3 bases from V and 6 bases from J; bases unmatched to any gene: 6. From germline, CDR1 is SGHRS and CDR2 YFSETQ. This CDR3 region has 13 residues. The CDR3 nucleotides read TGCGCCAGCAGCTGGACCCCAGGGGGCGAGCAGTACTTC. Translation: CASSWTPGGEQYF.

The chain uses TRBV7-9 and TRBJ1-2; 8 nucleotides match TRBD1. Germline V CDR1 and CDR2: SEHNR, FQNEAQ (reference sequence). V shed 2 bases, J shed 1 base, and the junction held 3 bases outside the gene matches. The CDR3 loop spans 15 amino acids. The CDR3 protein is CASSLPGQDNYGYTF. The CDR3 coding sequence is TGTGCCAGCAGCTTACCGGGACAGGATAACTATGGCTACACCTTC.

The rearrangement joins TRBV19 to TRBJ2-7, with 15 bases lining up with TRBD2. CDR3 length: 15 amino acids. V was clipped by 9 bases and J by 4 bases; unmatched bases: 7. Germline CDR1 and CDR2: LNHDA and SQIVND (reference sequence). Here the CDR3 reads CASELGTSGRYEQYF. The DNA for the CDR3 is TGTGCCAGCGAGTTAGGGACTAGCGGGAGGTACGAGCAGTACTTC.

The rearrangement links TRBV6-5 to TRBJ1-1; possible D gene TRBD1, 6 bases. V gave up 5 bases and J gave up 11 bases, with 15 bases separating them. In germline, CDR1 is MNHEY, CDR2 SVGAGI. The CDR3 loop spans 12 amino acids. The DNA for the CDR3 is TGTGCCAGCAGTGCACTACAGGGACGGGCTTTCTTT. As protein: CASSALQGRAFF.

This clone was found once. This rearrangement joins TRBV2 to TRBJ1-1, with 9 bases matching TRBD1. Germline V gives CDR1 SNHLY, CDR2 FYNNEI. V was clipped by 2 bases and J by 4 bases; unmatched bases: 5. The length of the CDR3 is 15 residues. CDR3 residues: CASSEPAGQGTEAFF. CDR3 nucleotides: TGTGCCAGCAGTGAACCTGCGGGACAGGGCACTGAAGCTTTCTTT.

Comments on this clone: Additional DNA sequences in this sample encode the identical CDR3. The J gene is TRBJ1-4, the V gene TRBV12-5; weak D call: TRBD1 (6 bases). This CDR3 has 15 amino acids. V lost 1 base, J lost 6 bases, and 12 bases lay in between. Looked up from germline, CDR1 is LGHNT and CDR2 is FRNRAP. The CDR3 nucleotides read TGTGCTAGTGGTTTGGACACAGGGTGGGATGAAAAACTGTTTTTT. Its translation: CASGLDTGWDEKLFF.

This rearrangement joins TRBV5-1 to TRBJ2-3; the match to TRBD2 covers 9 bases. J gave up 2 bases and V 0 bases, and 4 bases lay outside the gene matches. The CDR3 has 16 residues. The germline V gene has CDR1 SGHRS and CDR2 YFSETQ. This CDR3 is CASSLVAGGSTDTQYF. CDR3 nucleotides: TGCGCCAGCAGCTTGGTTGCGGGGGGGTCCACAGATACGCAGTATTTT.